Listed below are T cell receptor beta chains from one sample, sequenced in a study of radiotherapy plus CTLA-4 blockade in lung cancer. The table came from immunoSEQ multiplex PCR; TCRdb's copy has only in-frame clones and leaves some out. The data contain under 45,000 clones, roughly 79% of them singletons. The material was peripheral blood, obtained from a patient treated with radiotherapy plus ipilimumab. These receptor sequences come from a human donor with non-small cell lung cancer that progressed on radiotherapy plus ipilimumab. Each CDR3 is given with its conserved first and last residue. D genes are given only for firm matches. The size entry is marked missing in some rows and otherwise reads once, few, many or a size class.

CDR3	DNA	D	V	J	size
CASSPHREGEQYF	TGTGCCAGCTCACCACACAGGGAGGGCGAGCAGTACTTC	NA	TRBV18	TRBJ2-7	NA
CASSFFLGLTDPPRGYTF	TGTGCCAGCAGCTTTTTTTTGGGTCTGACAGATCCGCCCCGTGGCTACACCTTC	NA	TRBV7-2	TRBJ1-2	NA
CASSPGQRSEAFF	TGTGCCAGCAGCCCCGGACAGCGAAGTGAAGCTTTCTTT	NA	TRBV5-4	TRBJ1-1	NA
CASSKVFLGSYSYEQYF	TGTGCCAGCAGCAAAGTTTTCTTGGGGAGTTACTCCTACGAGCAGTACTTC	NA	TRBV21-1	TRBJ2-7	NA
CASSRTSGGQETQYF	TGTGCCAGTAGTCGGACTAGCGGGGGACAAGAGACCCAGTACTTC	TRBD2	TRBV19	TRBJ2-5	NA
CASSSQGYEQYF	TGCGCCAGCAGCTCCCAGGGGTACGAGCAGTACTTC	NA	TRBV5-1	TRBJ2-7	NA
CASSTTGTGTYEQYF	TGTGCCAGTAGTACCACCGGGACAGGGACCTACGAGCAGTACTTC	TRBD1	TRBV19	TRBJ2-7	NA
CASSPPLGTGELFF	TGTGCCAGCTCACCACCTCTCGGCACCGGGGAGCTGTTTTTT	NA	TRBV18	TRBJ2-2	NA
CASSSPRQGVEQYF	TGCGCCAGCAGCTCACCTAGACAGGGTGTGGAGCAGTACTTC	TRBD1	TRBV5-1	TRBJ2-7	NA
CASSPDGTGRGYTF	TGTGCCAGCAGCCCAGACGGGACAGGGAGAGGCTACACCTTC	TRBD1	TRBV14	TRBJ1-2	NA
CASSWTGLNQPQHF	TGTGCCAGCAGCTGGACAGGGCTCAATCAGCCCCAGCATTTT	TRBD1	TRBV7-2	TRBJ1-5	NA
CASSQDLGAGEKLFF	TGTGCCAGCAGCCAAGATCTTGGGGCAGGAGAAAAACTGTTTTTT	NA	TRBV14	TRBJ1-4	few
CASTNLARGDTQYF	TGTGCCAGCACCAACCTGGCCAGGGGGGATACGCAGTATTTT	TRBD1	TRBV6-5	TRBJ2-3	NA
CASSLVLWAGNTEAFF	TGTGCCAGCAGCTTAGTTCTGTGGGCAGGGAACACTGAAGCTTTCTTT	NA	TRBV7-2	TRBJ1-1	NA
CASSRSTDTQYF	TGTGCCAGCAGCCGTAGCACAGATACGCAGTATTTT	NA	TRBV7-3	TRBJ2-3	NA
CASSQGYGGETQYF	TGTGCTAGCAGTCAAGGGTACGGGGGGGAGACCCAGTACTTC	TRBD2	TRBV7-7	TRBJ2-5	NA
CASSDAYGPQHF	TGTGCCAGCAGTGACGCGTACGGGCCCCAGCATTTT	NA	TRBV6-1	TRBJ1-5	few
CASRGGGSGDTQYF	TGTGCCAGCAGAGGGGGGGGGAGCGGGGATACGCAGTATTTT	NA	TRBV6-5	TRBJ2-3	NA
CASSDHSRTGGHTIYF	TGTGCCAGCAGTGACCATTCTAGGACAGGGGGACACACCATATATTTT	TRBD1	TRBV6-1	TRBJ1-3	NA
CASSLASGGDNEQFF	TGCGCCAGCAGCTTGGCCAGCGGGGGGGACAATGAGCAGTTCTTC	TRBD2	TRBV5-1	TRBJ2-1	NA
CASSQRHTEAFF	TGTGCCAGCAGTCAAAGACATACTGAAGCTTTCTTT	NA	TRBV6-6	TRBJ1-1	few
CASSEVYPADTQYF	TGTGCCAGCAGTGAAGTCTACCCGGCAGATACGCAGTATTTT	NA	TRBV6-1	TRBJ2-3	NA
CASSLAGGQSGAFF	TGCGCCAGCAGCTTGGCCGGGGGGCAGAGCGGAGCTTTCTTT	NA	TRBV5-1	TRBJ1-1	NA
CASSLGRARRRGTEAFF	TGTGCCAGCAGCTTAGGTCGGGCCAGGCGAAGGGGCACTGAAGCTTTCTTT	NA	TRBV7-2	TRBJ1-1	few
CASSQPPAQGANIQYF	TGCGCCAGCAGCCAACCTCCCGCGCAGGGGGCCAACATTCAGTACTTC	TRBD1	TRBV4-1	TRBJ2-4	NA
CASGTTSGGALNLGEQFF	TGTGCCAGCGGGACGACTAGCGGGGGGGCCCTCAATCTTGGTGAGCAGTTCTTC	TRBD2	TRBV2	TRBJ2-1	NA
CASSGDRSNYGYTF	TGTGCCAGCAGCGGGGACAGGAGTAACTATGGCTACACCTTC	TRBD1	TRBV5-4	TRBJ1-2	NA
CASSTGHQNEKLFF	TGTGCCAGCAGCACGGGTCATCAGAATGAAAAACTGTTTTTT	NA	TRBV7-9	TRBJ1-4	NA
CASNQRGASSYNEQFF	TGTGCCAGCAACCAGCGGGGCGCGAGCTCCTACAATGAGCAGTTCTTC	TRBD2	TRBV2	TRBJ2-1	NA
CASRLSPNNEQFF	TGTGCCAGTAGACTTTCCCCCAACAATGAGCAGTTCTTC	NA	TRBV19	TRBJ2-1	NA
CASSILSGRGFGYTF	TGTGCCAGTAGTATCCTTTCGGGCAGGGGATTTGGCTACACCTTC	NA	TRBV19	TRBJ1-2	NA
CASSYSGQGTHEQYF	TGTGCCAGCAGTTACTCGGGACAGGGTACCCACGAGCAGTACTTC	TRBD1	TRBV6-5	TRBJ2-7	NA
CASSLEDEGARGYTF	TGCGCCAGCAGCTTGGAAGATGAGGGGGCGAGGGGCTACACCTTC	TRBD1	TRBV5-1	TRBJ1-2	NA
CAISEGQDTDTQYF	TGTGCCATCAGTGAGGGACAGGACACAGATACGCAGTATTTT	TRBD1	TRBV10-3	TRBJ2-3	NA
CASSEGPGIPHTDTQYF	TGTGCCAGCAGTGAGGGCCCCGGGATCCCCCACACAGATACGCAGTATTTT	NA	TRBV6-1	TRBJ2-3	NA
CASSPTSSSNYGYTF	TGTGCCAGCAGCCCTACTTCAAGTTCTAACTATGGCTACACCTTC	NA	TRBV4-2	TRBJ1-2	NA
CASSRQGGTEAFF	TGTGCCAGCAGTCGACAGGGAGGCACTGAAGCTTTCTTT	TRBD1	TRBV27	TRBJ1-1	NA
CASSFNSNTEAFF	TGTGCCAGCAGCTTTAATTCCAACACTGAAGCTTTCTTT	NA	TRBV5-5	TRBJ1-1	NA
CASRPGTSGGRDTQYF	TGTGCCAGCAGGCCCGGGACTAGCGGGGGTCGTGATACGCAGTATTTT	TRBD2	TRBV2	TRBJ2-3	NA
CAISGRDRATTGELFF	TGTGCCATCAGTGGGAGGGACAGGGCGACCACCGGGGAGCTGTTTTTT	TRBD1	TRBV10-3	TRBJ2-2	NA
CASSPQSGLNYGYTF	TGTGCCAGTAGTCCTCAATCGGGACTCAACTATGGCTACACCTTC	NA	TRBV19	TRBJ1-2	NA
CASSYRGAGELFF	TGTGCCAGCAGTTACAGGGGCGCCGGGGAGCTGTTTTTT	TRBD1	TRBV6-4	TRBJ2-2	NA
CASTGTRTQYF	TGTGCCAGCACCGGGACACGTACGCAGTATTTT	NA	TRBV6-1	TRBJ2-3	NA
CASETGGPGTGELFF	TGTGCCAGCGAGACGGGGGGGCCGGGCACCGGGGAGCTGTTTTTT	TRBD2	TRBV19	TRBJ2-2	once
CASSQGQIPSGNTIYF	TGCGCCAGCAGCCAAGGGCAGATCCCCTCTGGAAACACCATATATTTT	NA	TRBV4-1	TRBJ1-3	NA
CAAGQFGEVTQYF	TGTGCCGCCGGCCAGTTCGGCGAGGTTACGCAGTATTTT	NA	TRBV5-6	TRBJ2-3	NA
CASSQDTQPGANEQFF	TGCGCCAGCAGCCAAGATACCCAGCCTGGGGCCAATGAGCAGTTCTTC	NA	TRBV4-1	TRBJ2-1	NA
CASSRDIPGGPQFF	TGTGCCAGTAGTAGGGACATTCCCGGGGGGCCACAGTTCTTC	NA	TRBV19	TRBJ2-1	NA
CASSWHNLQPEQFF	TGTGCCAGCAGTTGGCATAATCTACAGCCTGAGCAGTTCTTC	NA	TRBV25-1	TRBJ2-1	NA
CASRPDRGEQFF	TGTGCCAGCAGGCCGGACAGGGGGGAGCAGTTCTTC	TRBD1	TRBV6-5	TRBJ2-1	NA
CASSPDRGPYEQYF	TGTGCCAGCAGCCCCGACAGGGGGCCCTACGAGCAGTACTTC	TRBD1	TRBV4-2	TRBJ2-7	once
CATSIRTGGADTQYF	TGTGCCACCAGCATCAGGACAGGTGGCGCAGATACGCAGTATTTT	TRBD1	TRBV15	TRBJ2-3	NA
CASSLASPANEKLFF	TGCGCCAGCAGCTTGGCTTCGCCAGCGAATGAAAAACTGTTTTTT	NA	TRBV5-1	TRBJ1-4	NA
CASSVRDRRDF	TGTGCCAGCAGTGTCCGGGACAGGCGGGACTTC	TRBD1	TRBV2	TRBJ2-7	NA